Detailed here is one TCR beta chain. The data were taken from a study of technical replicates of blood from a handful of donors. Here immunoSEQ multiplex PCR was the method, and the copy in TCRdb shows in-frame clones only, minus some. Of over 50,000 clones listed, approximately 89% are singletons. Sequencing input: PBMCs. The TCR originated in a human donor in good health. Some clones in this sample may be carry-over from other donors' samples.

As DNA, the CDR3 is TGTGCCAGCAGCGTAAACCGGGACAGGGAATTATACGAGCAGTTCTTC. Amino acids: CASSVNRDRELYEQFF. This chain uses TRBV5-4 with TRBJ2-1; TRBD1 aligns across 9 bases. Germline CDR1 and CDR2: SGHNT and YYREEE (reference sequence). The CDR3 length is 16 residues. V was clipped by 4 bases and J by 10 bases; unmatched bases: 15.